These 30 T cell receptor beta chains came from one sample sequenced in a study of blood T cell repertoires in COVID-19. Clones were read by immunoSEQ multiplex PCR, and TCRdb kept only the in-frame ones, dropping some. Here the sample spans 100,000 to 150,000 clones, approximately 85% being singletons. The sequenced material came from peripheral blood. Every receptor here comes from a man aged 30-40 years with COVID-19, enrolled during active disease.

This rearrangement joins TRBV24-1 to TRBJ1-6; weak D call: TRBD1 (5 bases). Per germline, CDR1 KGHDR and CDR2 SFDVKD. This CDR3 is built from 16 residues. V lost 7 bases and J 10 bases, leaving 22 bases between the germline ends. CDR3 protein: CATSLPGSPRGSPLHF. In nucleotides, the CDR3 is TGTGCCACCAGCCTTCCAGGGTCGCCTCGGGGGTCACCCCTCCACTTT.

The count of this clone is one. The rearrangement links TRBV11-2 to TRBJ2-7; TRBD2 might be the D (5 bases). Germline CDR1 SGHAT, CDR2 FQNNGV. The length of the CDR3 is 18 residues. V was shortened by 2 bases and J by 3 bases, with 23 bases between the two germline ends. This CDR3 reads CASSLLSVRRSVGYEQYF. The CDR3 coding sequence is TGTGCCAGCAGCTTATTATCGGTCAGGAGGAGCGTCGGCTACGAGCAGTACTTC.

V gene TRBV19 combines with J gene TRBJ2-3; D might be TRBD1 (5 bases). The CDR3 sequence is 18 residues long. CDR1 is LNHDA and CDR2 is SQIVND in the germline V gene (reference sequence). Trimming left V 2 bases short and J 1 base short, with 19 bases between. In DNA form, the CDR3 reads TGTGCCAGTAGTATATTTGCCCAGACAGAGATAGGCACAGATACGCAGTATTTT. As protein: CASSIFAQTEIGTDTQYF.

V and J are TRBV4-3 and TRBJ2-3; no firm D call. Trimming stripped 0 bases from V and 0 bases from J, with 10 bases between. The CDR3 contains 16 residues. In germline, CDR1 is LGHNA, CDR2 YSLEER. CDR3 in DNA: TGCGCCAGCAGCCAAGATCGCGGCAGTAGCACAGATACGCAGTATTTT. This sequence encodes CASSQDRGSSTDTQYF.

This sequence joins TRBV27 and TRBJ2-5, with TRBD2 matching over 11 bases. V lost 8 bases and J lost 4; bases outside the gene matches: 18. The germline CDR1 and CDR2 sequences are MNHEY and SMNVEV (reference sequence). The CDR3 consists of 18 residues. CDR3 DNA: TGTGCCAGCCGGTCCCCCCCAAGGGTAGCGGGAGGGGGAGAGACCCAGTACTTC. Translation gives CASRSPPRVAGGGETQYF.

The V and J genes are TRBV5-1 and TRBJ2-5, with D perhaps TRBD2 (5 bases). Trimming took off 4 bases at V and 2 bases at J, with 12 bases between the two ends. Germline CDR1 is SGHRS and CDR2 is YFSETQ. The CDR3 extends over 14 amino acids. DNA of the CDR3: TGCGCCAGCAGCCCGGGGAAAGGGCAAGAGACCCAGTACTTC. It translates to CASSPGKGQETQYF. Variable domain in full (rest from reference TRBV5-1 and TRBJ2-5): KAGVTQTPRYLIKTRGQQVTLSCSPISGHRSVSWYQQTPGQGLQFLFEYFSETQRNKGNFPGRFSGRQFSNSRSEMNVSTLELGDSALYLCASSPGKGQETQYFGPGTRLLVL.

This rearrangement joins TRBV5-1 to TRBJ1-1, with D possibly TRBD1 on 5 matching bases. The V and J ends lost 0 bases and 3 bases respectively, with 12 bases between them. The CDR3 length is 15 residues. The V gene's germline CDR1 is SGHRS and CDR2 YFSETQ. The CDR3 loop is CASSLVRGAYTEAFF. In DNA form, the CDR3 reads TGCGCCAGCAGCTTGGTGCGGGGCGCGTACACTGAAGCTTTCTTT.

The V call is TRBV7-2, the J call TRBJ2-5; TRBD1 matches 7 bases. Germline assignment: CDR1 SGHTA and CDR2 FQGNSA. V lost 3 bases to trimming and J lost 2 bases; unmatched junction nucleotides: 3. The CDR3 has 14 residues. The CDR3 DNA is TGTGCCAGCAGCTTCCCGGGACAGCAAGAGACCCAGTACTTC. This sequence encodes CASSFPGQQETQYF. Full variable domain (missing parts from reference TRBV7-2 and TRBJ2-5): GAGVSQSPSNKVTEKGKDVELRCDPISGHTALYWYRQSLGQGLEFLIYFQGNSAPDKSGLPSDRFSAERTGGSVSTLTIQRTQQEDSAVYLCASSFPGQQETQYFGPGTRLLVL.

This clone was counted a single time. This chain uses TRBV28 with TRBJ1-5, with D unclear. V lost 3 bases and J lost 0, with 9 bases in between. The CDR3 covers 15 residues. Germline V gene lookup returns CDR1 MDHEN and CDR2 SYDVKM. The CDR3 protein is CASSLVQNSNQPQHF. The CDR3 region has the DNA TGTGCCAGCAGTTTGGTACAGAATAGCAATCAGCCCCAGCATTTT.

This clone was found once. V usage is TRBV27 and J usage is TRBJ1-3; perhaps TRBD1 as D (5 bases). The length of the CDR3 is 14 residues. The V end was cut by 5 bases, the J end by 1 base, with 9 bases between. Germline lookup yields CDR1 MNHEY and CDR2 SMNVEV (reference sequence). CDR3 residues: CASSPQGSGNTIYF. CDR3 coding DNA: TGTGCCAGCAGTCCGCAGGGATCTGGAAACACCATATATTTT.

This clone appeared a few times. The chain combines TRBV28 with TRBJ1-5, with a weak D call TRBD1 (5 bases). Germline values: CDR1 MDHEN, CDR2 SYDVKM. The CDR3 sequence is 14 residues long. V dropped 7 bases and J dropped 4 bases, with 14 bases sitting between them. CDR3: CASITGPLNQPQHF. The CDR3, as DNA: TGTGCCAGCATTACAGGTCCCTTAAATCAGCCCCAGCATTTT.

The chain uses TRBV19 and TRBJ1-1, with no clear D. From germline, CDR1 is LNHDA and CDR2 SQIVND (reference sequence). The V and J ends lost 2 bases and 1 base respectively, with 11 bases between them. The CDR3 spans 15 residues. The CDR3 spells CASSIYWRENTEAFF. The CDR3 DNA follows: TGTGCCAGTAGTATATATTGGAGGGAGAACACTGAAGCTTTCTTT.

V usage is TRBV19 and J usage is TRBJ1-1, with 8 bases that match TRBD1. The CDR3 covers 13 residues. The J segment lost 5 bases and the V segment lost 7 bases, leaving 6 bases of the junction unmatched. Germline V lookup: CDR1 LNHDA, CDR2 SQIVND (reference sequence). The CDR3 DNA reads as TGTGCCAGTATGTTACAGGGGGGTACTGAAGCTTTCTTT. Protein: CASMLQGGTEAFF.

The chain employs TRBV6-6 and TRBJ2-2; perhaps TRBD2 as D (5 bases). Per germline, CDR1 MNHNY and CDR2 SVGAGI (reference sequence). V gave up 8 bases and J gave up 7 bases, with 20 bases separating them. CDR3 length: 15 residues. CDR3 DNA sequence: TGTGCCAGCTCCCCAGTACGGGGTTTGGGCGGGGAGCTGTTTTTT. Protein: CASSPVRGLGGELFF.

The J gene is TRBJ1-2, the V gene TRBV7-9, with 10 nucleotides matching TRBD1. The V gene end was trimmed by 5 bases and the J gene end by 6 bases; junction bases not matched to a gene: 9. Germline CDR1 SEHNR, CDR2 FQNEAQ (reference sequence). This CDR3 region has 15 residues. CDR3 sequence reads: CASSQPDRGFNGYTF. The CDR3 DNA follows: TGTGCCAGCAGCCAACCGGACAGGGGGTTTAATGGCTACACCTTC.

The V and J genes are TRBV10-3 and TRBJ2-5; D possibly corresponds to TRBD2 (6 bases). The CDR3 has 14 amino acids. Trimming left V 2 bases short and J 5 bases short, with 12 bases between. CDR1 and CDR2 from the germline V gene are ENHRY and SYGVKD. The CDR3 bases are TGTGCCATCAGTGAGGCGGAGGGTGGGGAGACCCAGTACTTC. Translated: CAISEAEGGETQYF.

V and J are TRBV29-1 and TRBJ2-5, with a possible D match to TRBD1 (6 bases). CDR1 and CDR2 (germline): SQVTM, ANQGSEA. The CDR3 totals 12 residues. The V gene lost 4 bases and the J gene lost 5 bases, with 11 bases spanning the gap. The CDR3 coding sequence is TGCAGCGTTGCGAACAGGGTTGAGACCCAGTACTTC. Its protein product is CSVANRVETQYF.

This clone came up once. CDR3 loop: CASRQEPEAFF. CDR3 sequence (DNA): TGTGCCAGCAGACAGGAACCTGAAGCTTTCTTT. This chain links TRBV2 with TRBJ1-1; a weak D match, TRBD1 (5 bases). Germline V gene data show CDR1 as SNHLY and CDR2 as FYNNEI. This CDR3 region has 11 residues. Deletions cut 6 bases from V and 6 bases from J, with 8 bases between.

This clone was counted between two and nine times. The gene calls are TRBV11-1 and TRBJ2-7; D call uncertain. This CDR3 is 15 amino acids long. Germline V lookup: CDR1 SGHAT, CDR2 FQDESV (reference sequence). Deletions cut 1 base from V and 5 bases from J, with 15 bases between. The DNA of the CDR3 is TGTGCCAGCAGCTTAGAGTCCGCTTTCCTAGACGAGCAGTACTTC. As protein: CASSLESAFLDEQYF.

This chain links TRBV18 with TRBJ2-1, with D possibly matching TRBD2 (6 bases). Germline CDR1 reads KGHSH; CDR2 reads LQKENI. This CDR3 comprises 13 residues. The V gene lost 8 bases and the J gene lost 5 bases, with 13 bases spanning the gap. The CDR3 reads CASERAPDNEQFF. CDR3 bases: TGTGCCAGCGAGCGGGCCCCAGACAATGAGCAGTTCTTC.

The chain recombines TRBV6-6 with TRBJ2-3, with 7 bases identical to TRBD2. Germline V lookup: CDR1 MNHNY, CDR2 SVGAGI (reference sequence). Trimming removed 4 bases from V and 6 bases from J; junction bases left unmatched: 7. This CDR3 has 14 residues. Here the CDR3 reads CASSFDGGRDTQYF. The CDR3 DNA sequence: TGTGCCAGCAGTTTCGACGGGGGGAGGGATACGCAGTATTTT.

This clone was seen a handful of times. The chain employs TRBV6-1 and TRBJ2-5; 9 bases match TRBD1. Trimming cost V 1 base and J 7 bases; bases outside gene matches: 13. The CDR3 runs 17 residues. Looked up from germline, CDR1 is MNHNS and CDR2 is SASEGT. The CDR3 DNA is TGTGCCAGCAGTGAAGAAACCGGGACAGGGCCTGGAGTGACCCAGTACTTC. Its protein is CASSEETGTGPGVTQYF.

V gene TRBV29-1 combines with J gene TRBJ1-4, with 10 bases fitting TRBD1. The V and J ends lost 6 bases and 2 bases, in that order; junction bases with no gene match: 6. This CDR3 contains 15 residues. Germline CDR1 SQVTM, CDR2 ANQGSEA. In DNA, the CDR3 is TGCAGCGTGACAGGGGGCTTGTCTACTAATGAAAAACTGTTTTTT. It translates to CSVTGGLSTNEKLFF.

The chain carries TRBV2 and TRBJ1-6, with a weak D call TRBD1 (6 bases). The CDR3 spans 14 residues. Per germline, CDR1 SNHLY and CDR2 FYNNEI. Trimming took off 7 bases at V and 5 bases at J, with 12 bases between the two ends. The CDR3 nucleotides read TGTGCCAGCAAAGGGGGTAGAAATAATTCACCCCTCCACTTT. It translates to CASKGGRNNSPLHF.

The chain recombines TRBV12-3 or TRBV12-4 with TRBJ1-1; D is uncertain. Trimming took off 2 bases at V and 4 bases at J, with 2 bases between the two ends. This CDR3 is built from 11 residues. The CDR3 region is CASSLRTEAFF. The CDR3 bases are TGTGCCAGCAGTTTACGCACTGAAGCTTTCTTT.

The chain uses TRBV6-5 and TRBJ1-5, with 9 positions matching TRBD1. Trimming cost V 5 bases and J 4 bases; bases outside gene matches: 6. Germline V gene data show CDR1 as MNHEY and CDR2 as SVGAGI. The CDR3 contains 15 residues. The CDR3 protein is CASSNGQGNNQPQHF. The CDR3 region has the DNA TGTGCCAGCAGTAATGGACAGGGGAATAATCAGCCCCAGCATTTT.

The rearrangement links TRBV15 to TRBJ2-2, with D uncertain. Germline CDR1 and CDR2: LNHNV and YYDKDF (reference sequence). The CDR3 is 14 amino acids. Deletions cut 4 bases from V and 6 bases from J, with 12 bases between. The CDR3 nucleotides read TGTGCCACCAGCAATAGAAGCCCCCCCGGGGAGCTGTTTTTT. Translating gives CATSNRSPPGELFF.

The chain combines TRBV7-8 with TRBJ1-5; TRBD1 agrees at 8 bases. The germline V gene has CDR1 SGHVS and CDR2 FQNEAQ. CDR3 length: 17 amino acids. J lost 7 bases, V lost 5 bases, and 16 bases had no gene match. The CDR3 DNA reads TGTGCCAGCAGCCACAGCGCTTTCGGGACAGGAAAACAGCCCCAGCATTTT. It specifies CASSHSAFGTGKQPQHF. Variable domain in full (rest from reference TRBV7-8 and TRBJ1-5): GAGVSQSPRYKVAKRGQDVALRCDPISGHVSLFWYQQALGQGPEFLTYFQNEAQLDKSGLPSDRFFAERPEGSVSTLKIQRTQQEDSAVYLCASSHSAFGTGKQPQHFGDGTRLSIL.

In its sample, this clone was seen once. This sequence joins TRBV28 and TRBJ1-1; 7 nucleotides line up with TRBD1. This CDR3 comprises 16 residues. With V trimmed by 3 bases and J by 6 bases, 13 bases remained unmatched. Germline-derived CDR1 and CDR2 are MDHEN and SYDVKM. The CDR3 nucleotides read TGTGCCAGCAGTTTTCCCCTACTGACAGGGAGCGCTGAAGCTTTCTTT. Amino acid sequence: CASSFPLLTGSAEAFF.

DNA for the CDR3: TGTGCCTGGAGTCCGGGACAGGGCTACGAGCAGTACTTC. Translating it yields CAWSPGQGYEQYF. The chain employs TRBV30 and TRBJ2-7; 9 bases map to TRBD1. J gave up 3 bases and V 2 bases, and 2 bases lay outside the gene matches. The CDR3 length is 13 residues. Germline V gene sequence: CDR1 GTSNPN, CDR2 SVGIG (reference sequence).